This entry lists 29 T cell receptor beta chains sequenced from one sample in a study of blood T cell repertoires in COVID-19. Some clones are missing from TCRdb's copy, which holds only in-frame ones; the method was immunoSEQ multiplex PCR. The sample has fewer than 300,000 clones; 90% to 95% are singletons. The source material was peripheral blood. The receptors here all came from a woman aged 25 to 39 with COVID-19, enrolled during active disease.

V usage is TRBV7-9 and J usage is TRBJ2-7, with D possibly being TRBD2 (5 bases). The CDR3 contains 14 residues. Between the trimmed V and J ends, which lost 4 bases and 7 bases, there was a span of 17 bases. CDR1 and CDR2 (germline): SEHNR, FQNEAQ (reference sequence). CDR3 in amino acids: CASSSEWTEREQYF. The DNA for the CDR3 is TGTGCCAGCAGCTCCGAGTGGACTGAGCGGGAGCAGTACTTC. The complete variable domain, with remaining parts taken from reference TRBV7-9 and TRBJ2-7, reads DTGVSQNPRHKITKRGQNVTFRCDPISEHNRLYWYRQTLGQGPEFLTYFQNEAQLEKSRLLSDRFSAERPKGSFSTLEIQRTEQGDSAMYLCASSSEWTEREQYFGPGTRLTVT.

The chain employs TRBV4-1 and TRBJ1-1, with 9 bases lining up with TRBD1. V lost 4 bases, J lost 0 bases, and 6 bases stayed unmatched. The CDR3 runs 16 residues. The germline V gene has CDR1 MGHRA and CDR2 YSYEKL. CDR3 DNA sequence: TGCGCCAGCAGCCTCGGACAGGGGATCTTGAACACTGAAGCTTTCTTT. Amino acid sequence: CASSLGQGILNTEAFF.

The J gene is TRBJ1-1, the V gene TRBV7-9, with 8 bases lining up with TRBD1. V lost 5 bases to trimming and J lost 4 bases; unmatched junction nucleotides: 9. CDR3 length: 15 residues. The germline gives CDR1 SEHNR, CDR2 FQNEAQ (reference sequence). CDR3 DNA: TGTGCCAGCAGCCCCGGACAGGGAGTGGGCACTGAAGCTTTCTTT. This translates into CASSPGQGVGTEAFF.

This rearrangement joins TRBV18 to TRBJ1-4; tentatively, D is TRBD1 (6 bases). Germline CDR1 is KGHSH and CDR2 is LQKENI. The V gene lost 3 bases and the J gene lost 5 bases, with 10 bases spanning the gap. The CDR3 consists of 14 residues. CDR3 sequence (DNA): TGTGCCAGCTCACCCAGGGGCCGCAATGAAAAACTGTTTTTT. Translated: CASSPRGRNEKLFF. Full variable domain (remainder filled in from reference TRBV18 and TRBJ1-4): NAGVMQNPRHLVRRRGQEARLRCSPMKGHSHVYWYRQLPEEGLKFMVYLQKENIIDESGMPKERFSAEFPKEGPSILRIQQVVRGDSAAYFCASSPRGRNEKLFFGSGTQLSVL.

The chain couples TRBV5-1 to TRBJ1-3, with unresolved D. This CDR3 contains 15 residues. Trimming removed 8 bases at V and 4 bases at J, with 19 bases between. CDR1 is SGHRS and CDR2 is YFSETQ in the germline V gene. The CDR3 DNA follows: TGCGCCAGTACACCGGGAACTACGACCGGAAACACCATATATTTT. Encoded protein: CASTPGTTTGNTIYF.

The chain combines TRBV11-2 with TRBJ1-1; 7 nucleotides align to TRBD1. V trimming: 4 bases; J trimming: 6 bases; junction bases outside the gene matches: 5. This CDR3 spans 13 amino acids. Germline-derived CDR1 and CDR2 are SGHAT and FQNNGV. CDR3 coding DNA: TGTGCCAGCAGCTCGGACAGGCTGGCTGAAGCTTTCTTT. Translating gives CASSSDRLAEAFF.

The chain is built from TRBV24-1 and TRBJ2-1, with 9 bases matching TRBD1. Germline V gene lookup returns CDR1 KGHDR and CDR2 SFDVKD. The CDR3 contains 17 residues. V shed 3 bases, J shed 5 bases, and the junction held 10 bases outside the gene matches. In DNA, the CDR3 is TGTGCCACCAGTGATACATCGGGACAGGGTGGAAACAATGAGCAGTTCTTC. This translates into CATSDTSGQGGNNEQFF.

V gene TRBV3-1 (or the pseudogene TRBV3-2) combines with J gene TRBJ1-5; D remains ambiguous. Per the germline V gene, CDR1 is LGHDT and CDR2 is YNNKEL (reference sequence). The CDR3 runs 14 residues. Trimming removed 0 bases from V and 4 bases from J, with 7 bases in between. The CDR3 region is CASSQDSVNQPQHF. As DNA, the CDR3 is TGTGCCAGCAGCCAAGATTCTGTTAATCAGCCCCAGCATTTT.

The chain carries TRBV5-3 and TRBJ1-5; D is unresolved. TRBV5-3 is placed among ORFs of uncertain function. V dropped 1 base and J dropped 7 bases, with 18 bases sitting between them. This CDR3 contains 16 residues. The CDR3, as DNA: TGTGCCAGAAGCTTGAAATCGGACGGGGTTGGCCAGCCCCAGCATTTT. Its translation: CARSLKSDGVGQPQHF.

The chain joins TRBV5-8 to TRBJ2-1; 9 bases align to TRBD1. Germline values: CDR1 SGHTS, CDR2 YDEGEE. The J segment lost 4 bases and the V segment lost 4 bases, leaving 3 bases of the junction unmatched. This CDR3 is built from 14 residues. The CDR3 is CASSQDRGYNEQFF. The DNA of the CDR3 is TGTGCCAGCAGCCAGGACAGGGGATACAATGAGCAGTTCTTC.

The rearrangement joins TRBV19 to TRBJ1-2; D remains unclear. Germline CDR1 reads LNHDA; CDR2 reads SQIVND (reference sequence). V lost 4 bases and J lost 4, with 7 bases in between. The CDR3 is 12 residues long. CDR3 DNA sequence: TGTGCCAGTAGTAATGCGCTCTATGGCTACACCTTC. It specifies CASSNALYGYTF.

Only one count was recorded for this clone. The rearrangement joins TRBV5-1 to TRBJ2-2, with TRBD1 matching 8 bases. Trimming took 0 bases from V and 3 from J; bases not matched to a gene: 4. The CDR3 has 16 amino acids. Germline CDR1 SGHRS, CDR2 YFSETQ. DNA for the CDR3: TGCGCCAGCAGCTTGGGGACAGGGTTGGACACCGGGGAGCTGTTTTTT. It yields the protein CASSLGTGLDTGELFF.

The chain couples TRBV5-1 to TRBJ2-3; D uncertain. Germline lookup yields CDR1 SGHRS and CDR2 YFSETQ. This CDR3 spans 16 amino acids. Trimming cost V 5 bases and J 6 bases, with 22 bases left between them. As DNA, the CDR3 is TGCGCCAGCAGTTTCGAGTCTAGAATTAAGGTGGATACGCAGTATTTT. Protein product: CASSFESRIKVDTQYF.

CDR3: CASSPSRDSSYEQYF. The CDR3, as DNA: TGTGCCAGCAGCCCGTCCAGGGACAGCTCCTACGAGCAGTACTTC. V usage is TRBV7-8 and J usage is TRBJ2-7; 7 nucleotides agree with TRBD1. The J segment lost 0 bases and the V segment lost 5 bases, leaving 7 bases of the junction unmatched. The germline gives CDR1 SGHVS, CDR2 FQNEAQ. The CDR3 is 15 residues long.

This chain links TRBV19 with TRBJ2-2, with 7 bases that match TRBD1. The CDR3 is 14 amino acids. CDR1 and CDR2 from the germline V gene are LNHDA and SQIVND (reference sequence). Trimming cost V 3 bases and J 6 bases; bases outside gene matches: 4. The CDR3 sequence is CASSIGQVPGELFF. The CDR3 nucleotides are TGTGCCAGTAGTATCGGACAGGTGCCCGGGGAGCTGTTTTTT. Full variable domain (missing parts from reference TRBV19 and TRBJ2-2): DGGITQSPKYLFRKEGQNVTLSCEQNLNHDAMYWYRQDPGQGLRLIYYSQIVNDFQKGDIAEGYSVSREKKESFPLTVTSAQKNPTAFYLCASSIGQVPGELFFGEGSRLTVL.

J is TRBJ2-1 and V is TRBV5-1, with 12 nucleotides matching TRBD2. Germline CDR1 is SGHRS and CDR2 is YFSETQ. V dropped 3 bases and J dropped 6; count of bases not matched to a gene: 7. This CDR3 region has 16 residues. DNA of the CDR3: TGCGCCAGCAGCTCGTTTAGACTAGCGGGAGTCAATGAGCAGTTCTTC. Protein sequence: CASSSFRLAGVNEQFF. Complete variable domain (other parts from reference TRBV5-1 and TRBJ2-1): KAGVTQTPRYLIKTRGQQVTLSCSPISGHRSVSWYQQTPGQGLQFLFEYFSETQRNKGNFPGRFSGRQFSNSRSEMNVSTLELGDSALYLCASSSFRLAGVNEQFFGPGTRLTVL.

The J gene is TRBJ1-5, the V gene TRBV5-4; D call uncertain. The CDR3 is 15 residues long. The V gene's germline CDR1 is SGHNT and CDR2 YYREEE (reference sequence). Trimming took off 3 bases at V and 2 bases at J, with 12 bases between the two ends. This chain's CDR3 is CASSSPGVCNQPQHF. CDR3 coding DNA: TGTGCCAGCAGCTCCCCGGGAGTATGCAATCAGCCCCAGCATTTT.

The chain employs TRBV12-3 or TRBV12-4 and TRBJ1-3; TRBD1 is a possible D gene (5 bases). There are 13 residues in the CDR3. V shed 7 bases and J shed 2 bases, with 9 bases lying between them. In DNA, the CDR3 is TGTGCCAGCACCGGGGGGACTGGAAACACCATATATTTT. As protein: CASTGGTGNTIYF.

A word on this clone: This may be a read error, as it is one base from a much larger clone. The V call is TRBV6-4, the J call TRBJ2-3, with TRBD2 identical over 9 bases. Germline loops: CDR1 MRHNA, CDR2 SNTAGT. J gave up 4 bases and V 2 bases, and 1 base lay outside the gene matches. The CDR3 consists of 14 residues. For the CDR3, the DNA is TGTGCCAGCAGTGACGCGGGAGGGCCAGATACGCAGTATTTT. This sequence encodes CASSDAGGPDTQYF.

The V gene is TRBV19, the J gene TRBJ1-5; D not certain. The germline V gene encodes CDR1 LNHDA and CDR2 SQIVND (reference sequence). This CDR3 has 12 amino acids. V lost 5 bases and J 7 bases, leaving 9 bases between the germline ends. In DNA, the CDR3 is TGTGCCAGTAGTTTGTACGGGCAGCCCCAGCATTTT. Translating gives CASSLYGQPQHF.

This sequence joins TRBV5-8 and TRBJ2-1; 9 bases line up with TRBD1. With V trimmed by 4 bases and J by 7 bases, 3 bases remained unmatched. This CDR3 has 13 amino acids. The germline V gene has CDR1 SGHTS and CDR2 YDEGEE. The CDR3 protein is CASSLDRGNEQFF. The CDR3 bases are TGTGCCAGCAGCCTGGACAGGGGAAATGAGCAGTTCTTC. Full variable domain (rest looked up from reference TRBV5-8 and TRBJ2-1): EAGVTQSPTHLIKTRGQQATLRCSPISGHTSVYWYQQALGLGLQFLLWYDEGEERNRGNFPPRFSGRQFPNYSSELNVNALELEDSALYLCASSLDRGNEQFFGPGTRLTVL.

On this clone itself: A junction boundary mismatches the germline segment, possibly from a read error. The chain is built from TRBV9 and TRBJ1-2, with D unclear. Germline CDR1 SGDLS, CDR2 YYNGEE. The CDR3 extends over 14 amino acids. CDR3 loop: CASSFGRENYGYTF. CDR3 bases: TGTGCCAGCAGCTTCGGACGGGAGAACTACGGCTACACCTTC.

The chain recombines TRBV4-1 with TRBJ1-2; TRBD1 aligns across 7 bases. The CDR3 runs to 17 residues. The ends lost 4 bases at V and 8 bases at J; junction bases unmatched: 19. The germline V gene has CDR1 MGHRA and CDR2 YSYEKL. CDR3 nucleotide sequence: TGCGCCAGCAGCCTTGCCCCGGGACAGACACTCTCGAGGGGCTACACCTTC. It translates to CASSLAPGQTLSRGYTF.

V usage is TRBV3-1 (or the pseudogene TRBV3-2) and J usage is TRBJ2-5, with D perhaps TRBD2 (6 bases). The length of the CDR3 is 16 residues. V lost 1 base and J 5 bases, leaving 17 bases between the germline ends. The germline CDR1 and CDR2 sequences are LGHDT and YNNKEL (reference sequence). CDR3 DNA: TGTGCCAGCAGCCAAGGTACGGGGGTTGTGATGGAGACCCAGTACTTC. As protein: CASSQGTGVVMETQYF.

V gene TRBV28 combines with J gene TRBJ1-1; possibly TRBD1 for D (5 bases). The CDR3 loop spans 14 amino acids. The V gene lost 5 bases and the J gene lost 3 bases, with 13 bases spanning the gap. Germline CDR1 and CDR2: MDHEN and SYDVKM. Here the CDR3 DNA reads TGTGCCAGCAGTCCCCCGGGGGAGGACACTGAAGCTTTCTTT. Its protein is CASSPPGEDTEAFF.

The chain has TRBV2 and TRBJ1-4; D possibly corresponds to TRBD1 (6 bases). The length of the CDR3 is 14 residues. CDR1 and CDR2 from the germline V gene are SNHLY and FYNNEI. Deletions cut 1 base from V and 5 bases from J, with 8 bases between. CDR3 nucleotide sequence: TGTGCCAGCAGTGAAGACAGGGAGAATGAAAAACTGTTTTTT. This gives the protein CASSEDRENEKLFF.

This chain links TRBV12-3 or TRBV12-4 with TRBJ2-1; weak D call: TRBD1 (5 bases). Trimming cost V 8 bases and J 8 bases, with 10 bases left between them. The CDR3 has 11 residues. This CDR3 is CASQGTDEQFF. As DNA, the CDR3 is TGTGCCAGCCAGGGCACGGATGAGCAGTTCTTC.

This clone was counted once. The rearrangement joins TRBV4-2 to TRBJ2-5, with 9 positions matching TRBD2. Trimming took 4 bases from V and 5 from J; bases not matched to a gene: 8. The CDR3 is 15 residues long. Germline V gene lookup returns CDR1 LGHNA and CDR2 YNFKEQ. The CDR3 coding sequence is TGTGCCAGCAGCCGGGAAGCGGGAGGTTTTGAGACCCAGTACTTC. Residues: CASSREAGGFETQYF.

The V gene is TRBV11-3, the J gene TRBJ2-1; 7 bases agree with TRBD2. Trimming took 3 bases from V and 8 from J; bases not matched to a gene: 13. CDR3 length: 16 amino acids. Looked up from germline, CDR1 is SGHNT and CDR2 is YENEEA. This chain's CDR3 is CASSLSFQRGWDEQFF. The CDR3 DNA reads TGTGCCAGCAGCTTGAGTTTCCAGCGGGGTTGGGATGAGCAGTTCTTC.